This is a list of T cell receptor beta chains from one sample in a study of beta chain features in type 1 diabetes. TCRdb's copy holds only in-frame clones and misses some; the assay was immunoSEQ multiplex PCR. The sample contains some 240,000 clones, 16% of which appear only once. Sequencing was performed on naive CD4+ T cells from blood. These receptors all stem from a man under 40 with type 1 diabetes. CDR3s include the opening cysteine and the closing phenylalanine or tryptophan. A D gene is named only where the DNA matches it firmly. Clone size is stated in some rows and not others, as once, few, many or a class when expanded.

CDR3aa	CDR3nt	abundance	j_gene	v_gene	d_gene
CASSYPRAGGDDEQFF	TGTGCCAGCAGTTACCCCCGGGCGGGCGGGGACGATGAGCAGTTCTTC	few	TRBJ2-1	TRBV6-5	-
CASSLGAEAAYGYTF	TGTGCCAGCAGCTTAGGGGCTGAGGCAGCCTATGGCTACACCTTC	few	TRBJ1-2	TRBV7-2	-
CASSVVLEVGTDTQYF	TGTGCCAGCAGCGTAGTTCTGGAAGTCGGCACAGATACGCAGTATTTT	-	TRBJ2-3	TRBV9	-
CASSPLTMLDEQFF	TGCGCCAGCAGCCCTCTTACAATGTTGGATGAGCAGTTCTTC	-	TRBJ2-1	TRBV5-1	-
CSVVSGRSNYGYTF	TGCAGCGTTGTCTCGGGCCGATCTAACTATGGCTACACCTTC	-	TRBJ1-2	TRBV29-1	-
CASSPTGQGSYGYTF	TGTGCCAGCAGCCCTACCGGCCAGGGGAGCTATGGCTACACCTTC	-	TRBJ1-2	TRBV4-2	-
CASSPQYQETQYF	TGTGCCAGCAGTCCCCAGTACCAAGAGACCCAGTACTTC	-	TRBJ2-5	TRBV27	-
CASSVTTSGSSDTQYF	TGTGCCAGCAGCGTCACGACTAGCGGGAGTTCAGATACGCAGTATTTT	few	TRBJ2-3	TRBV9	TRBD2
CASSLGQSSGANVLTF	TGCGCCAGCAGCTTGGGCCAGAGCTCTGGGGCCAACGTCCTGACTTTC	-	TRBJ2-6	TRBV5-1	-
CASSSQGIGAEAFF	TGTGCCAGCAGCTCACAGGGGATAGGCGCTGAAGCTTTCTTT	-	TRBJ1-1	TRBV5-4	TRBD1
CASSRVGLAGEGYEQYF	TGCGCCAGCAGCCGAGTGGGACTAGCGGGAGAGGGGTACGAGCAGTACTTC	-	TRBJ2-7	TRBV4-1	TRBD2
CASSDTGRRTDTQYF	TGTGCCAGCAGCGATACAGGGAGGAGGACAGATACGCAGTATTTT	few	TRBJ2-3	TRBV9	-
CSVDTGELFF	TGCAGCGTAGACACCGGGGAGCTGTTTTTT	few	TRBJ2-2	TRBV29-1	-
CASTHPTADTQYF	TGTGCCAGCACCCACCCGACAGCAGATACGCAGTATTTT	-	TRBJ2-3	TRBV6-5	-
CASSRGILDEQFF	TGTGCCAGCAGCCGGGGGATTTTGGATGAGCAGTTCTTC	few	TRBJ2-1	TRBV7-2	-
CASSDENTEAFF	TGTGCCAGCAGTGATGAGAACACTGAAGCTTTCTTT	few	TRBJ1-1	TRBV2	-
CASSARLVSYEQYF	TGTGCCAGCTCAGCTCGACTAGTTTCCTACGAGCAGTACTTC	-	TRBJ2-7	TRBV18	-
CASAGRDGNEKLFF	TGTGCCAGCGCAGGGAGGGACGGCAATGAAAAACTGTTTTTT	-	TRBJ1-4	TRBV9	-
CSVNVQVEGNTIYF	TGCAGCGTGAACGTCCAGGTTGAGGGAAACACCATATATTTT	-	TRBJ1-3	TRBV29-1	-
CSGGTAGSVETQYF	TGCAGCGGCGGGACGGCCGGGTCCGTCGAGACCCAGTACTTC	few	TRBJ2-5	TRBV29-1	-
CAWSVKLGQGGRETQYF	TGTGCCTGGAGTGTAAAGCTCGGGCAGGGCGGTCGGGAGACCCAGTACTTC	-	TRBJ2-5	TRBV30	-
CASSVGPSGRQETQYF	TGTGCCAGCAGCGTAGGTCCTAGCGGGAGGCAAGAGACCCAGTACTTC	few	TRBJ2-5	TRBV9	TRBD2
CASSPNPTTNEQYF	TGTGCCAGCTCACCAAACCCCACAACCAACGAGCAGTACTTC	-	TRBJ2-7	TRBV18	-
CASSVGTAPYEQYF	TGTGCCAGCAGCGTCGGGACTGCCCCCTACGAGCAGTACTTC	-	TRBJ2-7	TRBV9	-
CASSFLPGQGYEQYF	TGTGCCAGCAGCTTCCTTCCGGGACAGGGCTACGAGCAGTACTTC	-	TRBJ2-7	TRBV7-2	TRBD1
CASSQGRGVLANTDTQYF	TGTGCCAGCAGCCAAGGTCGAGGGGTCCTAGCGAACACAGATACGCAGTATTTT	few	TRBJ2-3	TRBV4-2	-
CASSLVYNEQFF	TGTGCCAGCAGCCTTGTATACAATGAGCAGTTCTTC	few	TRBJ2-1	TRBV7-9	-
CASSLTSGYNEQFF	TGTGCCAGCAGCTTAACTAGCGGCTACAATGAGCAGTTCTTC	-	TRBJ2-1	TRBV11-2	TRBD2
CSGSAGEAGANVLTF	TGCAGCGGGTCCGCGGGGGAAGCTGGGGCCAACGTCCTGACTTTC	-	TRBJ2-6	TRBV29-1	TRBD2
CASSFLSVEETQYF	TGTGCCAGCAGCTTCCTTAGCGTAGAAGAGACCCAGTACTTC	few	TRBJ2-5	TRBV6-5	-
CASSQDRTGPTYEQYF	TGTGCCAGCAGCCAAGATAGAACAGGGCCTACCTACGAGCAGTACTTC	few	TRBJ2-7	TRBV4-2	-
CASSQSRDTSNYGYTF	TGCGCCAGCAGTCAATCGCGGGACACCTCTAACTATGGCTACACCTTC	-	TRBJ1-2	TRBV23-1	-
CASTDTSTDTQYF	TGTGCCTCTACAGATACTAGCACAGATACGCAGTATTTT	-	TRBJ2-3	TRBV30	-
CSVPRGRRSYNEQFF	TGCAGCGTCCCTCGGGGCAGGAGATCCTACAATGAGCAGTTCTTC	few	TRBJ2-1	TRBV29-1	-
CASSPREGNEQFF	TGTGCCAGCTCACCACGGGAGGGCAATGAGCAGTTCTTC	-	TRBJ2-1	TRBV18	TRBD2
CSVVSGGTDTQYF	TGCAGCGTTGTAAGTGGGGGCACAGATACGCAGTATTTT	few	TRBJ2-3	TRBV29-1	-
CASSQQDSQETQYF	TGTGCCAGCAGCCAACAAGACAGTCAAGAGACCCAGTACTTC	-	TRBJ2-5	TRBV4-2	-
CSARAREKLFF	TGCAGTGCTAGAGCTCGAGAAAAACTGTTTTTT	few	TRBJ1-4	TRBV20-1	-
CASSLATTSGNTDTQYF	TGTGCCAGCAGCTTAGCGACTACTAGCGGGAATACAGATACGCAGTATTTT	-	TRBJ2-3	TRBV7-2	TRBD2
CATSRPKTGLVNEQFF	TGTGCCACCAGCAGACCAAAGACAGGGCTTGTCAATGAGCAGTTCTTC	-	TRBJ2-1	TRBV15	TRBD1
CAVLGYNEQFF	TGTGCCGTTCTAGGGTACAATGAGCAGTTCTTC	-	TRBJ2-1	TRBV30	-
CASSATRPLAEQFF	TGTGCCAGCAGTGCAACCCGCCCGCTTGCTGAGCAGTTCTTC	-	TRBJ2-1	TRBV6-5	-
CAWSGLPGEQYF	TGTGCCTGGAGTGGCCTACCCGGCGAGCAGTACTTC	few	TRBJ2-7	TRBV30	-
CAISDGLSGANVLTF	TGTGCCATCAGTGACGGTCTCTCTGGGGCCAACGTCCTGACTTTC	few	TRBJ2-6	TRBV10-3	-
CASSASGEKLFF	TGTGCCAGCAGTGCGTCAGGGGAAAAACTGTTTTTT	-	TRBJ1-4	TRBV2	-
CASSEADRLTGELFF	TGTGCCAGCAGTGAAGCAGACAGGCTCACCGGGGAGCTGTTTTTT	-	TRBJ2-2	TRBV25-1	-
CAWSSGSGNTIYF	TGTGCCTGGAGTTCGGGCTCTGGAAACACCATATATTTT	-	TRBJ1-3	TRBV30	-
CASSPQNSNEQFF	TGTGCCAGCTCACCGCAGAACAGCAATGAGCAGTTCTTC	-	TRBJ2-1	TRBV18	-
CASSIVGYNEQFF	TGTGCCAGTAGTATAGTGGGATACAATGAGCAGTTCTTC	few	TRBJ2-1	TRBV19	-
CAWSDRGRGTEAFF	TGTGCCTGGAGTGACAGGGGGCGGGGTACTGAAGCTTTCTTT	few	TRBJ1-1	TRBV30	TRBD1
CASSSGLASRNEQFF	TGTGCCAGCAGCTCCGGACTAGCGTCTAGGAATGAGCAGTTCTTC	few	TRBJ2-1	TRBV7-2	TRBD2
CASTVGAAGAPETQYF	TGTGCCAGCACGGTGGGAGCGGCAGGGGCGCCGGAGACCCAGTACTTC	few	TRBJ2-5	TRBV9	-
CASSESGRGVDTQYF	TGTGCCAGCAGTGAATCGGGGCGCGGGGTAGATACGCAGTATTTT	few	TRBJ2-3	TRBV25-1	-
CSVAQGLDGYTF	TGCAGCGTTGCACAGGGTTTGGATGGCTACACCTTC	-	TRBJ1-2	TRBV29-1	-
CASSQPTRSSYNEQFF	TGCGCCAGCAGCCAACCGACTAGGAGCTCCTACAATGAGCAGTTCTTC	few	TRBJ2-1	TRBV4-3	-
CASSPREYTGELFF	TGTGCCAGCAGCCCCCGGGAGTACACCGGGGAGCTGTTTTTT	-	TRBJ2-2	TRBV7-9	-
CASSYNRGTDTQYF	TGTGCCAGCAGTTACAACAGGGGAACAGATACGCAGTATTTT	few	TRBJ2-3	TRBV6-5	TRBD1
CASTDGGPETQYF	TGTGCCAGCACCGACGGAGGGCCCGAGACCCAGTACTTC	few	TRBJ2-5	TRBV6-6	-
CASSQVAGYQETQYF	TGTGCCAGCAGCCAAGTGGCCGGGTACCAAGAGACCCAGTACTTC	-	TRBJ2-5	TRBV4-2	-
CASSLPGTDTQYF	TGTGCCAGCAGCCTCCCGGGCACAGATACGCAGTATTTT	-	TRBJ2-3	TRBV11-1	-